The clone carrying this T cell receptor beta chain was seen only a few times. This record comes from a study of blood T cell repertoires in COVID-19. Background on the study: Researchers got acute and convalescent COVID-19 samples from the United States, Italy and Spain.

This CDR3 is built from 14 residues. The J segment lost 4 bases and the V segment lost 4 bases, leaving 3 bases of the junction unmatched. CDR1 SSHAT and CDR2 FNYEAQ come from the germline V gene (reference sequence). The data were produced by immunoSEQ multiplex PCR, yet TCRdb's version contains in-frame clones alone and is incomplete. The sample records approximately 290,000 clones, 89% being singletons. The V and J genes are TRBV7-7 and TRBJ2-3, with 9 bases matching TRBD1. This clonotype was obtained from a woman aged 25 to 39 with COVID-19, enrolled during active disease. The sample comprised peripheral blood. CDR3 loop: CASSSGQGSDTQYF. CDR3 sequence (DNA): TGTGCCAGCAGCTCAGGACAGGGGTCAGATACGCAGTATTTT.